This T cell receptor (beta chain) emerged from a study of OX40 agonist ivuxolimab in advanced cancers. Study as a whole: Participants, around 80% male, averaged about 56 years of age, ranging from about 23 to 79.

Deletions cut 3 bases from V and 8 bases from J, with 13 bases between. Germline V lookup: CDR1 LNHDA, CDR2 SQIVND (reference sequence). This CDR3 has 14 amino acids. Study conclusions and caveats: Dosing at 0.1 to 3.0 mg/kg was accompanied by clonal expansion of CD4+ and CD8+ blood T cells by week 6. Normalized T-cell clonal expansion was also low in a subset of nonresponders. Antigen specificity remained undetermined for the expanded peripheral T cells.

Profiled with immunoSEQ multiplex PCR; TCRdb holds only in-frame clones, not every one. This table holds 100,000 to 150,000 clones, about 90% found once. As for this clone: Antigen: not known.

The sample in question was CD4+ or CD8+ T cells sorted from blood, obtained in a trial of the OX40 agonist ivuxolimab. This chain uses TRBV19 with TRBJ1-4; D is undetermined. This sequence was found in an adult with an advanced solid tumor such as melanoma, head and neck, liver or kidney cancer. CDR3 coding DNA: TGTGCCAGTAGTATTGGCAGTTTAAAAGAAAAACTGTTTTTT. This codes for CASSIGSLKEKLFF.